The 10 T cell receptor beta chains below come from one sample, sequenced in a study of T cell responses to AZD1222 COVID-19 vaccine. Method: immunoSEQ multiplex PCR; TCRdb's copy keeps in-frame clones and lacks some. The repertoire consists of about 160,000 clones, with approximately 94% occurring once and the leading ten covering around 1.3%. The sequencing used peripheral blood, collected on day 0 of AZD1222 vaccination. The receptors come from an adult in good health.

The V and J genes are TRBV6-2 or TRBV6-3 and TRBJ2-3; D not certain. Germline V gene data show CDR1 as MNHEY and CDR2 as SVGEGT. The CDR3 spans 15 residues. V lost 0 bases and J 2 bases, leaving 9 bases between the germline ends. CDR3 in amino acids: CASSYSNRPTDTQYF. The CDR3 nucleotides are TGTGCCAGCAGTTACTCGAACCGGCCCACAGATACGCAGTATTTT.

The CDR3, as DNA: TGTGCCAGCTCACCAACTGCGGGGAACTATGGCTACACCTTC. Its protein is CASSPTAGNYGYTF. This sequence joins TRBV18 and TRBJ1-2, with D hard to call. The germline gives CDR1 KGHSH, CDR2 LQKENI. V was clipped by 2 bases and J by 2 bases, with 9 bases between them. CDR3 length: 14 residues.

The chain has TRBV10-1 and TRBJ2-1, with D perhaps given as TRBD1 or TRBD2 (5 bases each). V shed 4 bases and J shed 10 bases, with 17 bases lying between them. The length of the CDR3 is 14 residues. CDR1 and CDR2 (germline): WNHNN, SYGVQD (reference sequence). The CDR3 sequence is CASSVSMGDEEQFF. The CDR3 coding sequence is TGCGCCAGCAGTGTAAGCATGGGGGACGAGGAGCAGTTCTTC.

This chain joins TRBV11-2 and TRBJ2-1, with 9 nucleotides matching TRBD2. The CDR3 loop spans 16 amino acids. The germline V gene encodes CDR1 SGHAT and CDR2 FQNNGV. Trimming took 6 bases from V and 7 from J; bases not matched to a gene: 13. The CDR3 DNA sequence: TGTGCCAGCAGTTACATAACTAGCGGGTTAGGTAATGAGCAGTTCTTC. Amino acids: CASSYITSGLGNEQFF.

V usage is TRBV2 and J usage is TRBJ2-1; D is undetermined. Germline V gene sequence: CDR1 SNHLY, CDR2 FYNNEI. Trimming shortened V by 6 bases and J by 9 bases, and 6 bases separated the two germline ends. The CDR3 extends over 10 amino acids. The CDR3 DNA sequence: TGTGCCAGCAGATTAGGTGAGCAGTTCTTC. Translated: CASRLGEQFF.

The chain employs TRBV28 and TRBJ1-5; D uncertain. CDR1 is MDHEN, CDR2 SYDVKM, per germline. The V and J ends lost 3 bases and 9 bases respectively, with 6 bases between them. The CDR3 is 11 residues long. For the CDR3, the DNA is TGTGCCAGCAGTTTTAAGTGGCCCCAGCATTTT. Translation: CASSFKWPQHF.

V and J are TRBV14 and TRBJ2-1, with TRBD1 identical over 12 bases. V trimming: 3 bases; J trimming: 4 bases; junction bases outside the gene matches: 7. This CDR3 is built from 17 residues. Germline CDR1 SGHDN, CDR2 FVKESK. DNA for the CDR3: TGTGCCAGCAGCCAGAGATCGGGACAGGGGGCGTACAATGAGCAGTTCTTC. It codes for CASSQRSGQGAYNEQFF.

The V and J genes are TRBV6-5 and TRBJ2-4, with 7 bases matching TRBD2. The germline gives CDR1 MNHEY, CDR2 SVGAGI. There are 14 residues in the CDR3. V was pared by 7 bases and J by 8 bases, with 11 bases of the junction left unmatched. The CDR3 reads CASKKGPSGDIQYF. The CDR3 region has the DNA TGTGCCAGCAAGAAAGGGCCCAGCGGGGACATTCAGTACTTC.

This clone was observed at least ten times. The rearrangement links TRBV6-5 to TRBJ2-2; D tentatively fits TRBD1 or TRBD2 (5 bases each). V was pared by 0 bases and J by 4 bases, with 12 bases between. This CDR3 is built from 16 residues. Germline V gene sequence: CDR1 MNHEY, CDR2 SVGAGI. The CDR3 sequence: CASSYSGESVTGELFF. The CDR3 nucleotides are TGTGCCAGCAGTTACTCGGGGGAGTCGGTCACCGGGGAGCTGTTTTTT.

This chain links TRBV5-6 with TRBJ1-6; TRBD1 aligns across 7 bases. CDR1 and CDR2 (germline): SGHDT, YYEEEE. V shed 4 bases, J shed 10 bases, and the junction held 11 bases outside the gene matches. CDR3 length: 15 residues. The CDR3 loop reads CASSKRQGVSSPLHF. In DNA, the CDR3 is TGTGCCAGCAGCAAAAGACAGGGTGTTAGCTCACCCCTCCACTTT.